Below are 2 T cell receptor beta chains sequenced from a single sample in a study of CD4 T cells in relation to SARS-CoV-2 and coronaviruses. Before the COVID-19 pandemic, during about 2010-2018, CD4+ T cells were taken from unexposed donors. Isolation of CD4+ T cells took place after less than 13 days in culture. Their target antigens are unknown. Method: immunoSEQ multiplex PCR; TCRdb's copy keeps in-frame clones and lacks some. The data hold around 18,000 clones, with around 79% observed a single time. Sequenced: CD4+ T cells from PBMCs, cultured in vitro. Every receptor here comes from a human donor in good health.

This clone was detected only a few times. V usage is TRBV5-1 and J usage is TRBJ1-6, with 7 positions matching TRBD1. The CDR3 has 15 residues. The ends lost 5 bases at V and 9 bases at J; junction bases unmatched: 11. CDR1 is SGHRS, CDR2 YFSETQ, per germline. DNA of the CDR3: TGCGCCAGCAGTCTCGGACAGGAGAGGAGTTCACCCCTCCACTTT. It translates to CASSLGQERSSPLHF.

This clone was observed a handful of times. The chain employs TRBV20-1 and TRBJ1-2; a weak D match, TRBD1 (5 bases). This CDR3 contains 11 residues. The V and J ends lost 6 bases and 8 bases respectively, with 13 bases between them. CDR1 is DFQATT and CDR2 is SNEGSKA in the germline V gene (reference sequence). CDR3 loop: CSAVGQRGYTF. The CDR3 DNA is TGCAGTGCCGTCGGACAAAGAGGCTACACCTTC.